The 23 T cell receptor beta chains reported below all come from one sample, sequenced in a study of vaccination and CD4 T cells after COVID-19. Treatment denoted: roughly nine-day PBMC culture with coronavirus spike peptide pools or control peptides (ViraFEST assay). No antigen has been identified for these receptors. An Oncomine TCR Beta short-read assay was used to sequence the DNA from cultured CD4+ T cells. From the PCR reads, TCRdb called clonotypes with MiXCR, one entry per CDR3 protein. The table lists approximately 5,100 distinct CDR3 sequences, roughly 77% of them singletons. The sample taken for sequencing was CD4+ T cells from blood, cultured in vitro. The origin of the receptors is a human donor who had recovered from COVID-19.

This chain links TRBV7-2 with TRBJ1-6; TRBD1 might be the D (5 bases). Germline lookup yields CDR1 SGHTA and CDR2 FQGNSA. With 5 bases removed from V and 6 bases from J, the gap between germline ends came to 11 bases. This CDR3 is 14 amino acids long. The CDR3 region has the DNA TGTGCCAGCAGCCCCAGGGCGATTAATTCACCCCTCCACTTT. Its protein is CASSPRAINSPLHF.

The chain recombines TRBV20-1 with TRBJ1-2, with a possible D match to TRBD1 (5 bases). The CDR3 extends over 13 amino acids. The germline V gene has CDR1 DFQATT and CDR2 SNEGSKA (reference sequence). Trimming shortened V by 1 base and J by 8 bases, and 14 bases separated the two germline ends. CDR3 nucleotide sequence: TGCAGTGCTAGAGTAGGTCAGGGCGAGGGCTACACCTTC. It codes for CSARVGQGEGYTF.

The CDR3 sequence is CASSADRITGELFF. CDR3 DNA: TGTGCCAGCAGTGCGGACAGAATCACCGGGGAGCTGTTTTTT. The chain joins TRBV7-2 to TRBJ2-2; D is perhaps TRBD1 (6 bases). V was clipped by 6 bases and J by 4 bases, with 12 bases between them. Germline CDR1 and CDR2: SGHTA and FQGNSA. There are 14 residues in the CDR3.

The J gene is TRBJ2-3, the V gene TRBV29-1; 8 nucleotides agree with TRBD2. Germline V gives CDR1 SQVTM, CDR2 ANQGSEA. The CDR3 spans 13 residues. V was clipped by 7 bases and J by 1 base; unmatched bases: 4. CDR3 region: CSGDSGGTDTQYF. The DNA of the CDR3 is TGCAGCGGGGATAGCGGGGGCACAGATACGCAGTATTTT.

V usage is TRBV20-1 and J usage is TRBJ2-5; 10 bases agree with TRBD2. J was trimmed by 7 bases and V by 0 bases; bases with no gene match: 26. This CDR3 is built from 21 residues. Germline assignment: CDR1 DFQATT and CDR2 SNEGSKA (reference sequence). CDR3 residues: CSARESIRGLAYSLPRGTQYF. The CDR3 nucleotides are TGCAGTGCTAGAGAGTCTATTAGGGGACTAGCGTACTCACTACCCCGGGGGACCCAGTACTTC.

The chain combines TRBV15 with TRBJ1-2; 10 positions agree with TRBD1. The J segment lost 5 bases and the V segment lost 2 bases, leaving 8 bases of the junction unmatched. The germline CDR1 and CDR2 sequences are LNHNV and YYDKDF (reference sequence). This CDR3 spans 16 amino acids. The chain's CDR3 is CATSRLRDRGFYGYTF. CDR3 nucleotides: TGTGCCACCAGCAGACTACGGGACAGGGGTTTTTATGGCTACACCTTC.

This chain links TRBV6-1 with TRBJ2-5; tentatively, D is TRBD1 (5 bases). CDR3 length: 13 amino acids. Germline loops: CDR1 MNHNS, CDR2 SASEGT. Trimming cost V 11 bases and J 4 bases, with 17 bases left between them. The CDR3 DNA reads as TGTGCCTCCGCGGCAGGGTGGGGAGAGACCCAGTACTTC. This gives the protein CASAAGWGETQYF.

This chain connects TRBV7-2 to TRBJ2-5; 10 bases map to TRBD2. With 4 bases clipped from V and 2 bases from J, the junction kept 7 bases outside the gene matches. The CDR3 spans 16 residues. Germline values: CDR1 SGHTA, CDR2 FQGNSA. CDR3 loop: CASSSEGAGGQETQYF. CDR3 sequence (DNA): TGTGCCAGCAGCTCCGAAGGAGCGGGGGGGCAAGAGACCCAGTACTTC.

This clonotype is deemed hyperexpanded (1% or more). The chain is built from TRBV6-1 and TRBJ1-2; 7 nucleotides line up with TRBD1. Germline assignment: CDR1 MNHNS and CDR2 SASEGT. CDR3 length: 15 residues. V lost 7 bases, J lost 5 bases, and 13 bases stayed unmatched. CDR3 sequence reads: CASTIRGQAPYGYTF. The CDR3 DNA sequence: TGTGCCAGCACTATAAGGGGGCAGGCCCCTTATGGCTACACCTTC.

The chain uses TRBV27 and TRBJ1-1; 10 bases are a match to TRBD1. The germline gives CDR1 MNHEY, CDR2 SMNVEV (reference sequence). The junction had 1 base not matched to a gene; V was cut back by 3 bases and J by 6 bases. The CDR3 has 13 residues. The CDR3 DNA is TGTGCCAGCAGTTTTGGGACAGGGGCTGAAGCTTTCTTT. Translation gives CASSFGTGAEAFF.

The chain couples TRBV6-1 to TRBJ2-3; 11 bases agree with TRBD2. This CDR3 is built from 18 residues. Germline V lookup: CDR1 MNHNS, CDR2 SASEGT. J gave up 6 bases and V 2 bases, and 13 bases lay outside the gene matches. CDR3 sequence (DNA): TGTGCCAGCAGTGAAACACTACTAGCGGGGGACGGATGGGATACGCAGTATTTT. Protein: CASSETLLAGDGWDTQYF.

The V and J genes are TRBV7-6 and TRBJ1-2; no definite D call. The CDR3 extends over 13 amino acids. Per the germline V gene, CDR1 is SGHVS and CDR2 is FNYEAQ. V shed 5 bases and J shed 7 bases, with 14 bases lying between them. The CDR3 DNA sequence: TGTGCCAGCAGCCCCGGCGGGCCCTCTGGCTACACCTTC. Its translation is CASSPGGPSGYTF. The full variable domain, in which reference TRBV7-6 and TRBJ1-2 provide the parts outside the CDR3, is GAGVSQSPRYKVTKRGQDVALRCDPISGHVSLYWYRQALGQGPEFLTYFNYEAQQDKSGLPNDRFSAERPEGSISTLTIQRTEQRDSAMYRCASSPGGPSGYTFGSGTRLTVV.

The chain couples TRBV6-1 to TRBJ1-2, with D possibly matching TRBD1 (6 bases). The CDR3 totals 18 residues. With 2 bases removed from V and 0 bases from J, the gap between germline ends came to 19 bases. Germline CDR1 reads MNHNS; CDR2 reads SASEGT. As DNA, the CDR3 is TGTGCCAGCAGTGAATCCGTTGTGGCAGGGGCCTCTAACTATGGCTACACCTTC. Its translation: CASSESVVAGASNYGYTF.

The rearrangement joins TRBV27 to TRBJ2-2, with TRBD2 matching 9 bases. This CDR3 comprises 16 residues. Trimming took 2 bases from V and 8 from J; bases not matched to a gene: 9. The germline gives CDR1 MNHEY, CDR2 SMNVEV (reference sequence). CDR3 sequence reads: CASSLGGLAAGGELFF. CDR3 sequence (DNA): TGTGCCAGCAGTTTAGGGGGACTAGCCGCCGGGGGGGAGCTGTTTTTT.

V usage is TRBV6-2 or TRBV6-3 and J usage is TRBJ2-2; D uncertain. The V end was cut by 5 bases, the J end by 8 bases, with 15 bases between. Germline V gives CDR1 MNHEY, CDR2 SVGEGT. The CDR3 contains 14 residues. CDR3 sequence: CASSPPGRSGELFF. As DNA, the CDR3 is TGTGCCAGCAGTCCCCCCGGTCGATCGGGGGAGCTGTTTTTT.

The chain has TRBV20-1 and TRBJ2-7, with 9 nucleotides matching TRBD1. This CDR3 contains 13 residues. J was trimmed by 2 bases and V by 6 bases; bases with no gene match: 5. The germline V gene encodes CDR1 DFQATT and CDR2 SNEGSKA (reference sequence). DNA for the CDR3: TGCAGTGCCCTGGACAGGGGACCCTACGAGCAGTACTTC. Residues: CSALDRGPYEQYF.

About this clonotype: Compared with germline, one end of the junction differs, possibly owing to a read error. The rearrangement links TRBV7-7 to TRBJ2-5; TRBD1 matches 7 bases. The CDR3 has 15 amino acids. Germline V gene sequence: CDR1 SSHAT, CDR2 FNYEAQ (reference sequence). The CDR3 spells CASSFGRGSGETQYF. CDR3 DNA: TGTGCTAGCAGCTTTGGCAGGGGGTCGGGCGAGACCCAGTACTTC.

V usage is TRBV18 and J usage is TRBJ2-3; D unclear. Germline CDR1 KGHSH, CDR2 LQKENI. The CDR3 runs to 15 residues. The V end was cut by 2 bases, the J end by 2 bases, with 11 bases between. The CDR3 sequence is CASSPSGTDTDTQYF. In DNA form, the CDR3 reads TGTGCCAGCTCACCATCCGGAACCGACACAGATACGCAGTATTTT.

There are a few counts of this clonotype. The chain combines TRBV7-2 with TRBJ1-2; D perhaps matches TRBD1 (5 bases). From germline, CDR1 is SGHTA and CDR2 FQGNSA. This CDR3 region has 16 residues. V lost 5 bases to trimming and J lost 0 bases, with 16 bases between them. The chain's CDR3 is CASSPDPTASNYGYTF. The CDR3 DNA follows: TGTGCCAGCAGCCCCGACCCGACAGCTTCTAACTATGGCTACACCTTC.

The chain employs TRBV6-2 or TRBV6-3 and TRBJ2-7; perhaps TRBD2 as D (5 bases). Germline lookup yields CDR1 MNHEY and CDR2 SVGEGT. CDR3 length: 12 amino acids. V was pared by 6 bases and J by 2 bases, with 8 bases between. This chain's CDR3 is CASREAPYEQYF. As DNA, the CDR3 is TGTGCCAGCAGGGAGGCCCCCTACGAGCAGTACTTC.

The CDR3 sequence: CSASSADRRVETQYF. For the CDR3, the DNA is TGCAGTGCTAGTAGCGCGGACAGGCGAGTTGAGACCCAGTACTTC. The V gene is TRBV20-1, the J gene TRBJ2-5; 7 bases are shared with TRBD1. V gave up 3 bases and J gave up 5 bases; unmatched junction bases: 12. The CDR3 has 15 residues. CDR1 and CDR2 (germline): DFQATT, SNEGSKA (reference sequence).

The chain joins TRBV20-1 to TRBJ2-5; D may be TRBD1 (6 bases). Germline V gene lookup returns CDR1 DFQATT and CDR2 SNEGSKA (reference sequence). The CDR3 runs 14 residues. The ends were cut back, 6 bases at V and 2 bases at J, with 16 bases in the middle. The chain's CDR3 is CSAQKTGTQETQYF. As DNA, the CDR3 is TGCAGTGCCCAGAAGACCGGGACACAAGAGACCCAGTACTTC.

This clonotype was picked up one time. V usage is TRBV20-1 and J usage is TRBJ1-5, with D perhaps matching TRBD1 (6 bases). The CDR3 extends over 12 amino acids. Per germline, CDR1 DFQATT and CDR2 SNEGSKA (reference sequence). Trimming shortened V by 7 bases and J by 0 bases, and 7 bases separated the two germline ends. Written as DNA, the CDR3 is TGCAGTGGACAGGTTAGCAATCAGCCCCAGCATTTT. This translates into CSGQVSNQPQHF.